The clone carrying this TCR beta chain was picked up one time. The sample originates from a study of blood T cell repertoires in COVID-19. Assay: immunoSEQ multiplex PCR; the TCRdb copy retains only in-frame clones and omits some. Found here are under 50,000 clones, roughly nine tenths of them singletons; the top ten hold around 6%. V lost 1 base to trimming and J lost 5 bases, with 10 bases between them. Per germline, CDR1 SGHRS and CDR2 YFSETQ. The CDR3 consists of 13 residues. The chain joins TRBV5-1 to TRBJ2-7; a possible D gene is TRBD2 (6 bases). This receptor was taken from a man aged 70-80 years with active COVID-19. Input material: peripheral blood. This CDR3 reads CASSLQGGHEQYF. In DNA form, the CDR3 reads TGCGCCAGCAGCTTGCAGGGAGGCCACGAGCAGTACTTC.